These 3 T cell receptor beta chains were sequenced from one sample in a study of blood T cell repertoires in COVID-19. Data came from immunoSEQ multiplex PCR; TCRdb stores just in-frame clones and leaves some out. The table lists under 60,000 clones, 82% of them singletons. The sequencing input was peripheral blood. These receptors were collected from a man aged 55 to 69 with acute or convalescent COVID-19.

The rearrangement uses TRBV19 and TRBJ1-2, with 8 bases matching TRBD1. The V and J ends lost 5 bases and 4 bases, in that order; junction bases with no gene match: 6. CDR3 size: 14 residues. Germline values: CDR1 LNHDA, CDR2 SQIVND (reference sequence). The CDR3 sequence is CASSRTGGSYGYTF. In DNA form, the CDR3 reads TGTGCCAGTAGTCGAACAGGGGGTTCCTATGGCTACACCTTC.

A word on this clone: Other DNA sequences in this sample translate to the same CDR3. The gene calls are TRBV2 and TRBJ2-4; D remains unclear. CDR3 length: 11 amino acids. The V end was cut by 6 bases, the J end by 5 bases, with 5 bases between. Per germline, CDR1 SNHLY and CDR2 FYNNEI. CDR3 sequence reads: CASSPENIQYF. The CDR3 DNA reads TGTGCCAGCAGCCCCGAAAACATTCAGTACTTC.

This clone showed up just a few times. This chain connects TRBV6-6 to TRBJ1-2, with TRBD1 as a possible D gene (6 bases). Trimming removed 6 bases at V and 0 bases at J, with 14 bases between. Germline-derived CDR1 and CDR2 are MNHNY and SVGAGI (reference sequence). This CDR3 has 15 residues. CDR3 nucleotides: TGTGCCAGCAGGGGGGCCACCCGAGCTAACTATGGCTACACCTTC. It specifies CASRGATRANYGYTF.